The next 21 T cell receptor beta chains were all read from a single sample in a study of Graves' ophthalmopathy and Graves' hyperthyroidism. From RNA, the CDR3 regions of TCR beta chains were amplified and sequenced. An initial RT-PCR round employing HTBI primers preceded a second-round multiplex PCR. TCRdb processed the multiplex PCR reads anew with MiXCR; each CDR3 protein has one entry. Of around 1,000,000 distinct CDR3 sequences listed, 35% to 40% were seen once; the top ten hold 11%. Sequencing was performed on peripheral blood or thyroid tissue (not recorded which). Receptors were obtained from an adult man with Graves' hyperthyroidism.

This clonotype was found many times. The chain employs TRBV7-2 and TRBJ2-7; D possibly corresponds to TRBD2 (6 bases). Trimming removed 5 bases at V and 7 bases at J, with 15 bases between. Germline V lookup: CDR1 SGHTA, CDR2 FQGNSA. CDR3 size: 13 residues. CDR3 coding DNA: TGTGCCAGCAGCATGGGAGGAGGGCGGGAGCAGTACTTC. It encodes CASSMGGGREQYF.

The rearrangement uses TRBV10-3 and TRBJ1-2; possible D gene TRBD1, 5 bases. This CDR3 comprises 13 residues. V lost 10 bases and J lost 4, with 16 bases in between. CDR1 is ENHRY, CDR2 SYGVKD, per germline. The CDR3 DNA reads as TGTGCCAGCCGTAAGGCAGGGATCTATGGCTACACCTTC. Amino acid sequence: CASRKAGIYGYTF.

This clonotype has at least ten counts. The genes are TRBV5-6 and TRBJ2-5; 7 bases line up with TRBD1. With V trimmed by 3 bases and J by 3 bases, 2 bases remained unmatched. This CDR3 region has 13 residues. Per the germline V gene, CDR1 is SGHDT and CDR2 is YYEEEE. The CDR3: CASSWDSKETQYF. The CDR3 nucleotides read TGTGCCAGCAGCTGGGACAGCAAAGAGACCCAGTACTTC.

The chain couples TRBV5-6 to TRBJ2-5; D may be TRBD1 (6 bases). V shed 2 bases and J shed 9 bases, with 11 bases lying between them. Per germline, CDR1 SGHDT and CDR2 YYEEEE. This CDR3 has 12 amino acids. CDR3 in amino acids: CASSLDGQSQYF. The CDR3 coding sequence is TGTGCCAGCAGCTTAGATGGACAGTCCCAGTACTTC. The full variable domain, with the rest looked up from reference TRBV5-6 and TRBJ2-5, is DAGVTQSPTHLIKTRGQQVTLRCSPKSGHDTVSWYQQALGQGPQFIFQYYEEEERQRGNFPDRFSGHQFPNYSSELNVNALLLGDSALYLCASSLDGQSQYFGPGTRLLVL.

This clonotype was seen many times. CDR3 bases: TGTGCCAGCAGCGAAACTTCGTCGTCACCCCTCCACTTT. It codes for CASSETSSSPLHF. The chain employs TRBV7-6 and TRBJ1-6; D remains unclear. The V end lost 5 bases, the J end lost 10 bases, and 12 bases lay between the germline ends. This CDR3 is 13 amino acids long. CDR1 is SGHVS, CDR2 FNYEAQ, per germline.

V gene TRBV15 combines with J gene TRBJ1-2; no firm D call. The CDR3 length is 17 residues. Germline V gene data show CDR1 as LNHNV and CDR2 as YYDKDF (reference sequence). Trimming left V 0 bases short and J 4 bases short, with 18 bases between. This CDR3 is CATSREIGLPEVYGYTF. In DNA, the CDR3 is TGTGCCACCAGCAGAGAGATTGGGCTCCCAGAGGTCTATGGCTACACCTTC.

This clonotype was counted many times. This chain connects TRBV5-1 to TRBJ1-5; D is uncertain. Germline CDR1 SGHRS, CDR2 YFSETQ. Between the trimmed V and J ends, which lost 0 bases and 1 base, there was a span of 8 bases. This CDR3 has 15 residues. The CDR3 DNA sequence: TGCGCCAGCAGCTTGGTCGGTTCGAGCAATCAGCCCCAGCATTTT. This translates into CASSLVGSSNQPQHF.

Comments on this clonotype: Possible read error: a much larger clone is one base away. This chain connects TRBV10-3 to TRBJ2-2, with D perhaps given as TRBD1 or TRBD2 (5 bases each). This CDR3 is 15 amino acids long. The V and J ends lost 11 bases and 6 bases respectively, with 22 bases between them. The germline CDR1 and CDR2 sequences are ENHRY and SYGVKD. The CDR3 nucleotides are TGTGCCGTCATGGGAGACAGCCAGGGCGCCGGGGAGCTGTTTTTT. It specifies CAVMGDSQGAGELFF.

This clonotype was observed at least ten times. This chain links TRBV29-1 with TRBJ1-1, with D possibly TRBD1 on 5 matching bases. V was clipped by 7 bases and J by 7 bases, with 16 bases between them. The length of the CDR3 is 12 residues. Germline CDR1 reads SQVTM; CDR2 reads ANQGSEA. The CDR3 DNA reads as TGCAGCGGAATCACAGGATCCGGTGAAGCTTTCTTT. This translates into CSGITGSGEAFF.

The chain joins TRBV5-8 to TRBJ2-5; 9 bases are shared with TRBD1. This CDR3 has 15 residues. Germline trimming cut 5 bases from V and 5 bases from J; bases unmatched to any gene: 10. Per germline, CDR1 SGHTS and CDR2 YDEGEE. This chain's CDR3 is CASSRTGERGETQYF. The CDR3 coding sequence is TGTGCCAGCAGTCGGACAGGGGAGAGAGGGGAGACCCAGTACTTC.

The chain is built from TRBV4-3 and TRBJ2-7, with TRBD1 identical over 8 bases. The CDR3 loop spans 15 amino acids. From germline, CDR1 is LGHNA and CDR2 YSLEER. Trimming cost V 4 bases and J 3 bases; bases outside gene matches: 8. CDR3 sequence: CASSPRQGQVYEQYF. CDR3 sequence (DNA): TGCGCCAGCAGCCCCAGACAGGGGCAGGTCTACGAGCAGTACTTC.

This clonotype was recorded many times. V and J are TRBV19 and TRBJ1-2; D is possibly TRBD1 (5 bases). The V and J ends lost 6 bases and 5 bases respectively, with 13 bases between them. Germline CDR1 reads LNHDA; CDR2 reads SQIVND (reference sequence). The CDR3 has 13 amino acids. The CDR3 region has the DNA TGTGCCAGTAGACTCGACAGAGGATATGGCTACACCTTC. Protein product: CASRLDRGYGYTF.

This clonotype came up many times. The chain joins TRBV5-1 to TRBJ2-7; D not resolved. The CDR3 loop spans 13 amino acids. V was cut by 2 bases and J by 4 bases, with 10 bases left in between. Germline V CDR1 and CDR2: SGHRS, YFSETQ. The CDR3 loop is CASSFGTEYEQYF. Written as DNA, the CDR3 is TGCGCCAGCAGCTTCGGCACAGAGTACGAGCAGTACTTC. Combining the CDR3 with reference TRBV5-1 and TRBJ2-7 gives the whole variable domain KAGVTQTPRYLIKTRGQQVTLSCSPISGHRSVSWYQQTPGQGLQFLFEYFSETQRNKGNFPGRFSGRQFSNSRSEMNVSTLELGDSALYLCASSFGTEYEQYFGPGTRLTVT.

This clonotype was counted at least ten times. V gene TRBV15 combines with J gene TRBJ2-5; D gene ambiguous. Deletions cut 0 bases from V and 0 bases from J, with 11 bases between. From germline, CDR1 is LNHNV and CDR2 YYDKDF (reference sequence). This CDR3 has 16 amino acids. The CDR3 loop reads CATSRDWAVHQETQYF. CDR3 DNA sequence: TGTGCCACCAGCAGAGATTGGGCAGTCCACCAAGAGACCCAGTACTTC.

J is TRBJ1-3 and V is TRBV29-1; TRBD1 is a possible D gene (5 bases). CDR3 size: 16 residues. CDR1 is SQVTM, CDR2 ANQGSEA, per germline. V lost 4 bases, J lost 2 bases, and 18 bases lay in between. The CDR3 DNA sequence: TGCAGCGTTGCCGGTTCAGGGAATTCTGCTGGAAACACCATATATTTT. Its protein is CSVAGSGNSAGNTIYF. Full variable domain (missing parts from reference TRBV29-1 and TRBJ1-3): SAVISQKPSRDICQRGTSLTIQCQVDSQVTMMFWYRQQPGQSLTLIATANQGSEATYESGFVIDKFPISRPNLTFSTLTVSNMSPEDSSIYLCSVAGSGNSAGNTIYFGEGSWLTVV.

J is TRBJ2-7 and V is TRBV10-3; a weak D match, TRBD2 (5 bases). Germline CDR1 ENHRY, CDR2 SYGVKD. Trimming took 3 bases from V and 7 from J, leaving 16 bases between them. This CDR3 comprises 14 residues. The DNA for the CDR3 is TGTGCCATCAGTGATCCTGGAGGTATCGGGGAGCAGTACTTC. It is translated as CAISDPGGIGEQYF.

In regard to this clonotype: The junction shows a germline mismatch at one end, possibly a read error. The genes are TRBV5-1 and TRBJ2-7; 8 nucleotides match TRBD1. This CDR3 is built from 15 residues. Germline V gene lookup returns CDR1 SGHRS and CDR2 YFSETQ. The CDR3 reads CASSLWGQAQNEQHF. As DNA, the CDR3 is TGCGCCAGCAGCTTGTGGGGACAGGCCCAGAACGAGCAGCACTTC.

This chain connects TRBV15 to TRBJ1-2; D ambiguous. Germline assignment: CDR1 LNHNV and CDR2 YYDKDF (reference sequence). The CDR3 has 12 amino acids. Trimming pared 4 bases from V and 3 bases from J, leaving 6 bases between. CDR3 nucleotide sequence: TGTGCCACCAGCAAAGGATACTATGGCTACACCTTC. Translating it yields CATSKGYYGYTF.

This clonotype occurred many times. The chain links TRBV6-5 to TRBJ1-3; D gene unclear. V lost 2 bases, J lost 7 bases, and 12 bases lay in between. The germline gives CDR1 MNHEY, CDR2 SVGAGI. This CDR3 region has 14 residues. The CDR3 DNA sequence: TGTGCCAGCAGTTACGGAGACGACGGGAACACCATATATTTT. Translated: CASSYGDDGNTIYF.

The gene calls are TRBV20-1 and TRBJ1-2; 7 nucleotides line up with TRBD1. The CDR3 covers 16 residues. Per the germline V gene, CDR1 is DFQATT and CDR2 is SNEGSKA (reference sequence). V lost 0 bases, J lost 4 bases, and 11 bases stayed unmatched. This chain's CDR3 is CSARDPGTVIPYGYTF. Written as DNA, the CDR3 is TGCAGTGCTAGAGACCCCGGGACAGTGATACCCTATGGCTACACCTTC.

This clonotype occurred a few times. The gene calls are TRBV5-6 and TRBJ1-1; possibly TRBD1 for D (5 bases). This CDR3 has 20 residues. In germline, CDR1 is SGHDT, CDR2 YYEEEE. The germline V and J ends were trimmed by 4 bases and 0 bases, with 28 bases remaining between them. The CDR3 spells CASSGALWGAGSGVNTEAFF. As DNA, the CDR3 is TGTGCCAGCAGCGGCGCTTTGTGGGGCGCGGGTAGTGGGGTGAACACTGAAGCTTTCTTT.